This record looks at one T cell receptor (beta chain) sequence and its context. The data were taken from a study of blood T cell repertoires in COVID-19. Study-level information: Collection of acute and convalescent COVID-19 samples took place in the United States, Italy and Spain. Sample material is recorded as cDNA or gDNA derived from T cells, B-cell-depleted T cells, or PBMCs.

This table comes from immunoSEQ multiplex PCR, and its TCRdb copy is limited to in-frame clones, with some not included. The sample includes around 94,000 clones, roughly 80% of them seen just once. V shed 5 bases and J 5 bases; nucleotides not matched to a gene: 13. Germline V gene sequence: CDR1 LGHDT, CDR2 YNNKEL (reference sequence). CDR3 size: 16 residues. This receptor was obtained from a human donor in a cohort sampled during active COVID-19. Sequenced material: peripheral blood. This sequence joins TRBV3-1 (or the pseudogene TRBV3-2) and TRBJ2-5, with 8 bases lining up with TRBD1. In DNA, the CDR3 is TGTGCCAGCAGCGAGGCCGGACAGGGCGGGTGGGAGACCCAGTACTTC. This translates into CASSEAGQGGWETQYF.